The subject of this entry is one TCR beta chain. Per the germline V gene, CDR1 is SEHNR and CDR2 is FQNEAQ (reference sequence). The CDR3 loop spans 15 amino acids. The ends lost 5 bases at V and 7 bases at J; junction bases unmatched: 9. The sample is drawn from a study of shared clonotypes between healthy human individuals. The assay was immunoSEQ multiplex PCR, and TCRdb's table has in-frame clones only and misses some. The profile shows over a million clones, around 97% of them singletons. Sequencing was carried out using naive CD4+ T cells sorted from blood. Subset reported: CD45RA+ positively selected. The origin of this receptor is a man younger than 45 in good health. The chain recombines TRBV7-9 with TRBJ1-1; 11 bases are shared with TRBD1. The CDR3 loop reads CASSPGQGARGEAFF. The DNA for the CDR3 is TGTGCCAGCAGCCCCGGACAGGGGGCGAGGGGTGAAGCTTTCTTT.